In this sample, the clone carrying this T cell receptor (beta chain) turned up a few times. The antigen is not known. The sample is drawn from a study of CD8+CD57+ T cells in acquired aplastic anemia. In the study overall: The sorted CD4+ and CD8+ cells yielded an average roughly 3 ug of DNA.

The CDR3 totals 19 residues. The V gene end was trimmed by 0 bases and the J gene end by 5 bases; junction bases not matched to a gene: 19. Germline V CDR1 and CDR2: SGHRS, YFSETQ. Profiling of TCR beta VDJ combinations and CDR3 sequences used genomic DNA as template. MiXCR, applied by TCRdb to the reads, yields one record per CDR3 protein. The table shows some 200,000 distinct CDR3 sequences, with roughly 35% occurring only once. Study-level points and caveats: Patients shared around 31 CD8+ CDR3 sequences with controls.

This TCR derives from a human donor in good health, serving as a control. The chain joins TRBV5-1 to TRBJ2-5; 7 bases fit TRBD1. The specimen was sorted CD4+, CD8+, or CD8+CD57+ T cells (not recorded which) from PBMCs. CDR3 nucleotides: TGCGCCAGCAGCTTGGGACAAGGGGGCTGGTCGTCGACAACCGAGACCCAGTACTTC. Its protein is CASSLGQGGWSSTTETQYF.